This TCR beta chain emerged from a study of shared T cell receptors in the human thymus (dated by TCRdb to about 2021). In terms of the full investigation: The study examined how self-reactive, shared T-cell receptor alpha chains are generated in the human thymus.

The method behind the library was the immunoSEQ multiplex PCR assay. TCRdb limited this immuneACCESS table to in-frame rearrangements with V and J called. A share of clones is missing; checked studies link under half to unresolved V genes, and the rest is unexplained. The sample table contains 720,000 or so clones; only one count was recorded for 70% to 90% of them. The ten top clones hold approximately 0.01% of the sample. Of note for this clone: The antigen this receptor binds is unknown. Per-nucleotide qualities are absent, and no much larger clonotype sits a single base away.

From its cysteine to its phenylalanine, the CDR3 spans 17 amino acids. Left in the record is the CDR3 DNA by itself, 51 bases read in frame from the first base. The germline V gene encodes CDR1 MGHRA and CDR2 YSYEKL. Trimming removed 0 bases from V and 5 bases from J, leaving 19 bases between the germline ends. The same data also went into a second study, on human thymus T cells. As the second publication notes: In Finland, the donors were immunologically healthy infants who were having open corrective cardiac surgery for congenital heart defects. Thymus tissue was collected as surgical resects that were removed during corrective cardiac surgery. Usage of V and J gene segments appeared to be biased in both the thymic and the peripheral blood repertoires. The related research found that thymic TCR repertoires overlapped highly between unrelated individuals. The study characterized TCR alpha and beta repertoires from under 10 infant thymus samples and a few related peripheral blood samples. The infant donors were about 6 to 250 days old, and the cohort included several males and a couple of females. Thymocytes were mechanically released from the tissue and were stored as pellets of 10-30 million cells at -70 degrees C. A QIAsymphony instrument was used to extract genomic DNA from the frozen cell pellets. The immunoSEQ multiplex PCR assay was used to amplify the TCRB and TCRAD loci from a standardized amount of quality-controlled genomic DNA. The amplicons spanned the V(D)J region and were long enough to cover the CDR3 and allow V and J genes to be identified. The commercial immunoSEQ service was used to sequence amplicons on an Illumina platform. Corrections for primer bias and sequencing errors followed previously described methods, while TCRAD and TCRB definitions were based on the IMGT database. Repertoires were analysed with immunoSEQ Analyzer 3.0 and VDJTools, covering basic statistics, V/J segment usage, diversity estimates, rarefaction and pairwise overlap. To estimate diversity, the Chao1, ChaoE, Efron-Thisted, Shannon and inverse Simpson indices were applied, and diversity was also estimated on datasets down-sampled to the smallest sample. Repertoire overlap used strict matching of CDR3 nucleotide sequence, V gene and J gene, with Jaccard-based multidimensional scaling clustering. Thymus samples yielded on average about 810,000 unique TCRB clonotypes, compared with 70,000 to 85,000 from blood samples.

This sequence was found in a girl under three years old with a congenital heart defect. Donor details come from another sample of the same person, matched by shared clones. This chain is built from TRBV4-1 and TRBJ2-5, and TRBD2 may be the D gene, going by 5 matching bases. The sample comprised thymocytes. The CDR3 reads as follows: CASSQDGPPMDWETQYF. The sequenced DNA: TGCGCCAGCAGCCAAGATGGACCCCCGATGGACTGGGAGACCCAGTACTTC.